This T cell receptor (beta chain) was recovered during a study of T cells in narcolepsy. Study background: Enrolled donors included narcolepsy type 1 or type 2 patients and healthy controls.

Findings of the study overall: Some memory CD4+ repertoires had no autoreactive clone sequences. Reportedly, autoreactive clonotypes were serially detected in patients' blood but not controls'. Comparing one patient's CSF and blood CD4+ clonotypes highlighted HCRT- and TRIB2-specific autoreactive clonotypes.

Germline-derived CDR1 and CDR2 are SGHAT and FQNNGV. V gave up 4 bases and J gave up 5 bases; unmatched junction bases: 5. This CDR3 is built from 14 residues. Repertoires were generated with immunoSEQ multiplex PCR, while TCRdb's copy carries only in-frame clones and drops some. The repertoire holds 30,000 or so clones, over 70% seen once, with about 4% in the top ten. This clone was recorded a few times. Its antigen remains unidentified. The sample taken for sequencing was memory (CD45RA-) CD4+ T cells from blood. The genes are TRBV11-2 and TRBJ2-3; 8 positions match TRBD1. The clonotype originates from a human donor in good health. For the CDR3, the DNA is TGTGCCAGCAGCTCACAGGGGGGAGGAGATACGCAGTATTTT. It encodes CASSSQGGGDTQYF. Supplemented by reference TRBV11-2 and TRBJ2-3, the full variable domain reads EAGVAQSPRYKIIEKRQSVAFWCNPISGHATLYWYQQILGQGPKLLIQFQNNGVVDDSQLPKDRFSAERLKGVDSTLKIQPAKLEDSAVYLCASSSQGGGDTQYFGPGTRLTVL.